The T cell receptor (beta chain) described here comes from a study of post-analysis software for immune sequencing data. Study summary: Several disease courses (relapsing-remitting, secondary progressive and progressive-relapsing) of multiple sclerosis were included. Study-wide results and caveats: There was significantly lower normalized Chao1 diversity in multiple sclerosis patients than in controls. Patients used roughly five TRBV segments, including TRBV5-6, TRBV5-1 and TRBV20-1, more often than controls.

Unique molecular identifiers were present in the TCR beta cDNA libraries. TCRdb re-called the PCR reads with MiXCR, one entry per CDR3 protein. Seen here are about 460,000 distinct CDR3 sequences, roughly 46% observed once, and the top ten hold roughly 12%. Germline-derived CDR1 and CDR2 are MDHEN and SYDVKM. This CDR3 spans 15 amino acids. Trimming cost V 5 bases and J 3 bases; bases outside gene matches: 10. This clonotype was found a few times. Its cognate antigen is unknown. This TCR was recovered from a girl between 5 and 17 years old with multiple sclerosis. Sequenced sample: blood. This rearrangement joins TRBV28 to TRBJ2-7, with 7 bases aligning to TRBD1. This CDR3 reads CASSIGQARNYEQYF. In nucleotides, the CDR3 is TGTGCCAGCAGTATCGGACAGGCCAGGAACTACGAGCAGTACTTC.